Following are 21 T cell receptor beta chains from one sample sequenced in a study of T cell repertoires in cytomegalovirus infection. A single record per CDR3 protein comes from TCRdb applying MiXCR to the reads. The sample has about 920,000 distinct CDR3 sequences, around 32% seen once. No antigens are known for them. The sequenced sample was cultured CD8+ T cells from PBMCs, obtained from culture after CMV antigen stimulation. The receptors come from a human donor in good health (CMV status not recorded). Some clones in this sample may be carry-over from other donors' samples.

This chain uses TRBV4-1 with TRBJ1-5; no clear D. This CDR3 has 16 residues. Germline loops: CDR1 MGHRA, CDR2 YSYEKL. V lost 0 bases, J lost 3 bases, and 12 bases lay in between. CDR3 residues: CASSQEPVTPNQPQHF. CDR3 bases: TGCGCCAGCAGCCAAGAACCCGTCACACCCAATCAGCCCCAGCATTTT.

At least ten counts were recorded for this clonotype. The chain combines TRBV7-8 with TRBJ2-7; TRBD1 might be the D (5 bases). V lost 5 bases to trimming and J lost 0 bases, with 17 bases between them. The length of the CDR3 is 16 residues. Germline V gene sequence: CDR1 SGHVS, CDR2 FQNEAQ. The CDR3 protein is CASSPLQAASSYEQYV. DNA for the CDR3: TGTGCCAGCAGCCCGTTACAGGCAGCCTCCTCCTACGAGCAGTACGTC.

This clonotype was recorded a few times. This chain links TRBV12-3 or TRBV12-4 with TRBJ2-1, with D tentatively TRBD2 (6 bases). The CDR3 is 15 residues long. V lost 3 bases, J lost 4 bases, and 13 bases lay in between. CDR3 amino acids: CASSLRQGGYNEQFF. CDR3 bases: TGTGCCAGCAGTTTGAGGCAGGGAGGTTACAATGAGCAGTTCTTC.

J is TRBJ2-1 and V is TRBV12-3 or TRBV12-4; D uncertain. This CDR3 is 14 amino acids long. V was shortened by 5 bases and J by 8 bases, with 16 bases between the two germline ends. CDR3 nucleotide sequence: TGTGCCAGCAGTCCCCCGGGTCGGCCTGATGAGCAGTTCTTC. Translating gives CASSPPGRPDEQFF.

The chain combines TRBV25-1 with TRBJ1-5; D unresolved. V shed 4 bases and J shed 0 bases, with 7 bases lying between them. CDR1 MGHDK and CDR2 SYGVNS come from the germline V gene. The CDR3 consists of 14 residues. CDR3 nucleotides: TGTGCCAGCAGTGCTTACGCTAGCAATCAGCCCCAGCATTTT. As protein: CASSAYASNQPQHF.

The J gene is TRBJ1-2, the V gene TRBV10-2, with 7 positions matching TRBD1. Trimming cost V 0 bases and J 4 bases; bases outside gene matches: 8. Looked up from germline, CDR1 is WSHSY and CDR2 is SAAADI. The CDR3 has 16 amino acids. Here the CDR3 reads CASSESAADRSYGYTF. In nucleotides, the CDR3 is TGCGCCAGCAGTGAGTCGGCTGCGGACAGGAGCTATGGCTACACCTTC.

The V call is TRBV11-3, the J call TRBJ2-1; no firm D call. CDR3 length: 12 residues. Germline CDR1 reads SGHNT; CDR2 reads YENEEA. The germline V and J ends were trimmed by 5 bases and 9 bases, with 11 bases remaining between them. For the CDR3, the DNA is TGTGCCAGCAGCACACTGGCATCTGAGCAGTTCTTC. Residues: CASSTLASEQFF.

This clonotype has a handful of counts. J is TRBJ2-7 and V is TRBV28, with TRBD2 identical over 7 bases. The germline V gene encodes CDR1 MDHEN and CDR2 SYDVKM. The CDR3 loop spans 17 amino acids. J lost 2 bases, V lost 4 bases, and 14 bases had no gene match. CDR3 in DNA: TGTGCCAGCAGTTCCATAACATTAGCGGGTACACCCTACGAGCAGTACGTC. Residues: CASSSITLAGTPYEQYV.

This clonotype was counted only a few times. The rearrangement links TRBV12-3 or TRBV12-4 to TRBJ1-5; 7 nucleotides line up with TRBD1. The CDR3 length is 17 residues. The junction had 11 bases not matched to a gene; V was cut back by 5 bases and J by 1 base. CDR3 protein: CASSQPDRVGSNQPQHF. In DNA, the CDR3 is TGTGCCAGCAGTCAACCCGACAGGGTCGGAAGCAATCAGCCCCAGCATTTT.

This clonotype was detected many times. The CDR3 region is CASSPFSQETQYF. CDR3 coding DNA: TGCGCCAGCAGCCCGTTTTCCCAAGAGACCCAGTACTTC. This sequence joins TRBV4-1 and TRBJ2-5; D gene unclear. In germline, CDR1 is MGHRA, CDR2 YSYEKL. V was cut by 4 bases and J by 1 base, with 7 bases left in between. CDR3 size: 13 residues.

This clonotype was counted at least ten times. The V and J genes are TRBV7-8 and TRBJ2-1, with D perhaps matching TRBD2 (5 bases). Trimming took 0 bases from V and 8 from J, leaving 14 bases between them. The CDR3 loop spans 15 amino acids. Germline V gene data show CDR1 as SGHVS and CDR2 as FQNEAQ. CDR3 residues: CASSLALIGIDEQFF. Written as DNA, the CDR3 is TGTGCCAGCAGCTTAGCCTTGATCGGGATAGATGAGCAGTTCTTC. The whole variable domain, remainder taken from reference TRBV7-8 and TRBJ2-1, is GAGVSQSPRYKVAKRGQDVALRCDPISGHVSLFWYQQALGQGPEFLTYFQNEAQLDKSGLPSDRFFAERPEGSVSTLKIQRTQQEDSAVYLCASSLALIGIDEQFFGPGTRLTVL.

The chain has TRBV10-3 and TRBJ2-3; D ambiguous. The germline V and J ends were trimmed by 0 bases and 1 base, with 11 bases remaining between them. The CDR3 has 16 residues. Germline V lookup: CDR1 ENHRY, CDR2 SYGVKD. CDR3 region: CAISESSFTGTDTQYF. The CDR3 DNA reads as TGTGCCATCAGTGAGTCGTCATTTACAGGCACAGATACGCAGTATTTT.

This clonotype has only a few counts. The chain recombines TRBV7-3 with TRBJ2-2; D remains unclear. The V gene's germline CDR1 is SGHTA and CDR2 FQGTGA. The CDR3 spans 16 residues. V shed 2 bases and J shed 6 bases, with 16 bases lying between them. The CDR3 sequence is CASSLYDPGLAGELFF. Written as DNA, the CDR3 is TGTGCCAGCAGCTTATACGATCCGGGCCTCGCCGGGGAGCTGTTTTTT.

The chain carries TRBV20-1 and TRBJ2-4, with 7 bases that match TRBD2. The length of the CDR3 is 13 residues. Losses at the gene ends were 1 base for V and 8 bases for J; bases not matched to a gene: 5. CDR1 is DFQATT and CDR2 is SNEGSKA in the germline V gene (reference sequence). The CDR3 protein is CSARGWEGHIQYF. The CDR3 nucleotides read TGCAGTGCTAGAGGGTGGGAGGGACACATTCAGTACTTC.

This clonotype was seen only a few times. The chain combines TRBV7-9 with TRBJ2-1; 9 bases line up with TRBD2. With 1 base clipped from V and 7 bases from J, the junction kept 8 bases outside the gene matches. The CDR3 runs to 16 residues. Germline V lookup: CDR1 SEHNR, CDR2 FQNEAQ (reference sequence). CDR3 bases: TGTGCCAGCAGCTTAGATTATGGCGGGGGGGAGAATGAGCAGTTCTTC. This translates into CASSLDYGGGENEQFF.

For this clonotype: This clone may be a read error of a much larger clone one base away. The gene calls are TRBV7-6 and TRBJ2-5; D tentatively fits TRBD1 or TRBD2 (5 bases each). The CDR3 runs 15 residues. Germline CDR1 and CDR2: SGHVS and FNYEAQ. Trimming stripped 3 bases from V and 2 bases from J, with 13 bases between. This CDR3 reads CASSFQWGRQETQYF. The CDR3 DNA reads TGTGCCAGCAGCTTTCAGTGGGGACGGCAAGAGACCCAGTACTTC.

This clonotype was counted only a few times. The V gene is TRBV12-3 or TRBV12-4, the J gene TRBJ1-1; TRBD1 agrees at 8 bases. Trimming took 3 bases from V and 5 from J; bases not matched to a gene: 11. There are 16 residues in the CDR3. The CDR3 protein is CASSFAPGQVRTEAFF. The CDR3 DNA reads TGTGCCAGCAGTTTTGCCCCGGGACAGGTAAGGACTGAAGCTTTCTTT.

CDR3 in amino acids: CASSSHRDGYTF. The CDR3 region has the DNA TGCGCCAGCAGCTCGCACCGGGATGGCTACACCTTC. This chain joins TRBV5-1 and TRBJ1-2; unclear D gene. The CDR3 loop spans 12 amino acids. The V gene lost 3 bases and the J gene lost 6 bases, with 9 bases spanning the gap. In germline, CDR1 is SGHRS, CDR2 YFSETQ.

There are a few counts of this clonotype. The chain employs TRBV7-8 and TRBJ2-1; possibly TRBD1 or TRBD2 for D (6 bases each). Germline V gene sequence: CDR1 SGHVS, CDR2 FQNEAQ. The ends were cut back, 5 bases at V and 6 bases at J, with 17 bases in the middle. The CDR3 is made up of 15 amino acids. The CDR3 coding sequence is TGTGCCAGCAGCCTCGGTAGGGGGGCCCTCAATGAGCAGTTCTTC. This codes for CASSLGRGALNEQFF.

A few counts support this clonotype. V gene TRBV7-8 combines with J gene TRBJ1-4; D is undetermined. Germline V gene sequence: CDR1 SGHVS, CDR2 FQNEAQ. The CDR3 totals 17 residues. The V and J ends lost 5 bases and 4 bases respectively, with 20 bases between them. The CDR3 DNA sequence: TGTGCCAGCAGCCTCAGTCATCGGGAATACCATAATGAAAAACTGTTTTTT. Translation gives CASSLSHREYHNEKLFF.

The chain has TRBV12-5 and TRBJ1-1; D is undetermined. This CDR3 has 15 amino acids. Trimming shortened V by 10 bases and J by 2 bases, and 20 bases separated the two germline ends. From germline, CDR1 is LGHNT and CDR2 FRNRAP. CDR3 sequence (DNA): TGTGCTACCTGGCAAAACGTGGACCGTAACACTGAAGCTTTCTTT. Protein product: CATWQNVDRNTEAFF. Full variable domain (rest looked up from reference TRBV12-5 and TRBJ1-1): DARVTQTPRHKVTEMGQEVTMRCQPILGHNTVFWYRQTMMQGLELLAYFRNRAPLDDSGMPKDRFSAEMPDATLATLKIQPSEPRDSAVYFCATWQNVDRNTEAFFGQGTRLTVV.